The 30 T cell receptor beta chains in this list originate from one sample, sequenced in a study of identical twins. TCRdb independently ran MiXCR on the 5' RACE reads; one entry per CDR3 protein. This sample yields some 690,000 distinct CDR3 sequences, of which about 20% are seen a single time; approximately 4.5% belongs to the top ten. The sample also formed part of further work on T cells expressing NK-cell markers.

Material: PBMCs. The receptor set was obtained from a woman under 30 in good health.

This clonotype was seen only a few times. V and J are TRBV5-1 and TRBJ1-2; 8 nucleotides match TRBD1. CDR3 length: 14 residues. V was clipped by 7 bases and J by 4 bases; unmatched bases: 9. The germline gives CDR1 SGHRS, CDR2 YFSETQ. The CDR3 is CASGGDRGTYGYTF. Written as DNA, the CDR3 is TGCGCCAGCGGTGGCGACAGGGGTACCTATGGCTACACCTTC.

V is TRBV7-6 and J is TRBJ2-1; D gene unclear. Trimming shortened V by 5 bases and J by 2 bases, and 7 bases separated the two germline ends. The CDR3 extends over 13 amino acids. In germline, CDR1 is SGHVS, CDR2 FNYEAQ. The CDR3 sequence is CASSDPPYNEQFF. CDR3 nucleotides: TGTGCCAGCAGCGACCCCCCCTACAATGAGCAGTTCTTC.

This sequence joins TRBV29-1 and TRBJ2-5, with unresolved D. Germline values: CDR1 SQVTM, CDR2 ANQGSEA. The V gene lost 4 bases and the J gene lost 2 bases, with 8 bases spanning the gap. The CDR3 is made up of 12 amino acids. The CDR3 reads CSVAPQQETQYF. The CDR3 bases are TGCAGCGTTGCGCCCCAACAAGAGACCCAGTACTTC.

The gene calls are TRBV3-1 and TRBJ2-7, with D maybe TRBD2 (6 bases). CDR3 length: 15 residues. Germline values: CDR1 LGHDT, CDR2 YNNKEL (reference sequence). Trimming removed 0 bases at V and 4 bases at J, with 13 bases between. CDR3 residues: CASSQDLWGVYEQYF. CDR3 in DNA: TGTGCCAGCAGCCAAGACCTGTGGGGGGTTTACGAGCAGTACTTC.

The table lists this clonotype with a few counts. This rearrangement joins TRBV5-6 to TRBJ2-7; D is unclear. Germline V gene sequence: CDR1 SGHDT, CDR2 YYEEEE. The CDR3 consists of 15 residues. The V end lost 0 bases, the J end lost 4 bases, and 14 bases lay between the germline ends. Here the CDR3 DNA reads TGTGCCAGCAGCTTGGCCTCGGCAGCCGGATACGAGCAGTACTTC. Translation: CASSLASAAGYEQYF.

A remark on this clonotype: An end of the junction does not agree with germline; a read error may underlie this. The CDR3 DNA follows: TGTGCTAGCACCCCTCTGGCTAAGCCCACAGATACGCAGTATTTT. Its protein product is CASTPLAKPTDTQYF. The chain couples TRBV7-7 to TRBJ2-3; D ambiguous. Germline V gene lookup returns CDR1 SSHAT and CDR2 FNYEAQ (reference sequence). This CDR3 is built from 15 residues.

The chain recombines TRBV4-3 with TRBJ2-7, with D possibly TRBD2 on 5 matching bases. V was shortened by 0 bases and J by 3 bases, with 15 bases between the two germline ends. The CDR3 spans 16 residues. From germline, CDR1 is LGHNA and CDR2 YSLEER. The CDR3 DNA sequence: TGCGCCAGCAGCCAAGATAGCGAAGGGATTAACTACGAGCAGTACTTC. Translation: CASSQDSEGINYEQYF.

V is TRBV7-2 and J is TRBJ2-3, with 9 bases matching TRBD2. The CDR3 loop spans 16 amino acids. Germline trimming cut 1 base from V and 2 bases from J; bases unmatched to any gene: 4. Germline V gene lookup returns CDR1 SGHTA and CDR2 FQGNSA. The CDR3 coding sequence is TGTGCCAGCAGCTTAGTCGCTAGCGGGGCCACAGATACGCAGTATTTT. This codes for CASSLVASGATDTQYF.

The rearrangement uses TRBV10-3 and TRBJ2-7; D remains unclear. Germline V lookup: CDR1 ENHRY, CDR2 SYGVKD. CDR3 length: 16 residues. With 0 bases removed from V and 4 bases from J, the gap between germline ends came to 16 bases. The CDR3 is CAISESVAMKGYEQYF. CDR3 DNA: TGTGCCATCAGTGAGTCGGTGGCCATGAAGGGATACGAGCAGTACTTC.

The chain links TRBV6-5 to TRBJ2-7; D may be TRBD1 or TRBD2 (5 bases each). Per the germline V gene, CDR1 is MNHEY and CDR2 is SVGAGI. V was clipped by 0 bases and J by 0 bases, with 9 bases between them. This CDR3 region has 15 residues. The CDR3 DNA is TGTGCCAGCAGTTACTCCCGGGGCGGCTCCTACGAGCAGTACTTC. Protein product: CASSYSRGGSYEQYF.

V is TRBV6-1 and J is TRBJ2-3; 8 nucleotides align to TRBD1. The germline CDR1 and CDR2 sequences are MNHNS and SASEGT. V shed 11 bases, J shed 7 bases, and the junction held 14 bases outside the gene matches. This CDR3 has 14 amino acids. CDR3 in DNA: TGTGCCGCCTCGTTGGCAGGGGGCGCGCATACGCAGTATTTT. Protein product: CAASLAGGAHTQYF.

The V gene is TRBV5-1, the J gene TRBJ2-2; TRBD1 agrees at 8 bases. Germline assignment: CDR1 SGHRS and CDR2 YFSETQ. CDR3 length: 16 amino acids. J was trimmed by 5 bases and V by 2 bases; bases with no gene match: 8. CDR3 coding DNA: TGCGCCAGCAGCTTCACCCCACAGGGGGGTACCGGGGAGCTGTTTTTT. Translated, it gives CASSFTPQGGTGELFF.

There are many counts of this clonotype. This chain connects TRBV7-2 to TRBJ1-2; 8 bases align to TRBD1. With V trimmed by 5 bases and J by 5 bases, 4 bases remained unmatched. The CDR3 length is 13 residues. CDR1 is SGHTA, CDR2 FQGNSA, per germline. DNA of the CDR3: TGTGCCAGCAGCCGGGGACAGGTTTATGGCTACACCTTC. Residues: CASSRGQVYGYTF. Drawing the rest from reference TRBV7-2 and TRBJ1-2, the complete variable domain is GAGVSQSPSNKVTEKGKDVELRCDPISGHTALYWYRQSLGQGLEFLIYFQGNSAPDKSGLPSDRFSAERTGGSVSTLTIQRTQQEDSAVYLCASSRGQVYGYTFGSGTRLTVV.

This clonotype was recorded a few times. This chain links TRBV6-1 with TRBJ1-4; TRBD1 matches 7 bases. Per the germline V gene, CDR1 is MNHNS and CDR2 is SASEGT. The CDR3 has 12 amino acids. J gave up 7 bases and V 10 bases, and 6 bases lay outside the gene matches. This CDR3 reads CATRGIGEKLFF. The CDR3, as DNA: TGTGCCACCAGGGGGATAGGTGAAAAACTGTTTTTT.

This clonotype was seen a handful of times. The chain has TRBV2 and TRBJ2-1; 11 bases agree with TRBD1. The CDR3 has 14 amino acids. V was pared by 10 bases and J by 8 bases, with 10 bases of the junction left unmatched. Germline CDR1 SNHLY, CDR2 FYNNEI. As DNA, the CDR3 is TGTGCCACCGGACGGGACAGGGGGGACGATGAGCAGTTCTTC. It translates to CATGRDRGDDEQFF.

This clonotype was seen repeatedly, ten times or more. The chain has TRBV20-1 and TRBJ2-4; TRBD2 agrees at 11 bases. V lost 2 bases and J lost 8; bases outside the gene matches: 11. Germline CDR1 is DFQATT and CDR2 is SNEGSKA (reference sequence). The CDR3 length is 16 residues. In DNA form, the CDR3 reads TGCAGTGCTAGATGGCTAGCGGGAGGCCCAAGGGACATTCAGTACTTC. Amino acids: CSARWLAGGPRDIQYF.

At least ten counts were recorded for this clonotype. The rearrangement links TRBV29-1 to TRBJ2-7, with 8 nucleotides matching TRBD2. V shed 6 bases, J shed 1 base, and the junction held 14 bases outside the gene matches. CDR3 size: 16 residues. Looked up from germline, CDR1 is SQVTM and CDR2 is ANQGSEA. Here the CDR3 DNA reads TGCAGCGTCGGAGGGTCTGCGGGAGGTAGATCCTACGAGCAGTACTTC. Encoded protein: CSVGGSAGGRSYEQYF.

The chain couples TRBV20-1 to TRBJ2-5; no firm D call. Germline values: CDR1 DFQATT, CDR2 SNEGSKA (reference sequence). V gave up 5 bases and J gave up 6 bases, with 19 bases separating them. The CDR3 is 14 residues long. The DNA of the CDR3 is TGCAGTGCTCTACAGAGGATACAAGGGAAGACCCAGTACTTC. Its protein is CSALQRIQGKTQYF.

This clonotype was recorded a few times. The rearrangement links TRBV10-3 to TRBJ2-7; D may be TRBD2 (6 bases). CDR3 length: 16 residues. V lost 10 bases and J lost 3, with 25 bases in between. From germline, CDR1 is ENHRY and CDR2 SYGVKD. DNA for the CDR3: TGTGCCACCGCAGCGACCACCGGGACTGGACGCTACGAGCAGTACTTC. It is translated as CATAATTGTGRYEQYF.

The genes are TRBV4-3 and TRBJ2-5; D uncertain. This CDR3 has 14 amino acids. Germline loops: CDR1 LGHNA, CDR2 YSLEER. Trimming pared 5 bases from V and 5 bases from J, leaving 15 bases between. In nucleotides, the CDR3 is TGCGCCAGCAGCTTGTGGGGTGTTCGGGAGACCCAGTACTTC. As protein: CASSLWGVRETQYF.

This clonotype was seen more than once but under ten times. This chain joins TRBV5-1 and TRBJ2-5, with no clear D. V lost 0 bases and J lost 9, with 15 bases in between. Germline values: CDR1 SGHRS, CDR2 YFSETQ. This CDR3 has 14 amino acids. Here the CDR3 reads CASSLEGSRSPQYF. CDR3 sequence (DNA): TGCGCCAGCAGCTTGGAAGGCAGTAGGAGCCCCCAGTACTTC.

As concerns this clonotype: Here the CDR3 omits its conserved ending phenylalanine or tryptophan, so a read error is the likely source. The DNA is left out, because the CDR3 cannot be placed on it with certainty; the CDR3 is given as TCRdb lists it. The chain uses TRBV5-1 and TRBJ2-7; the D call in the table, TRBD1, was not verified against the DNA. The CDR3 numbers 13 amino acids, ends counted. CDR1 is SGHRS and CDR2 is YFSETQ in the germline V gene. The CDR3 sequence is CASSPTGGQGFVL.

This clonotype was counted only a few times. The chain combines TRBV27 with TRBJ2-7, with a weak D call TRBD1 (5 bases). Germline values: CDR1 MNHEY, CDR2 SMNVEV (reference sequence). The CDR3 is 15 residues long. V lost 2 bases, J lost 3 bases, and 14 bases lay in between. CDR3 loop: CASSLRTRGSYEQYF. DNA of the CDR3: TGTGCCAGCAGTTTACGTACAAGGGGAAGCTACGAGCAGTACTTC.

There are a few counts of this clonotype. V is TRBV4-2 and J is TRBJ2-1; TRBD2 agrees at 8 bases. The V segment lost 2 bases and the J segment 5 bases; nucleotides outside the gene matches: 8. CDR3 length: 16 amino acids. The germline gives CDR1 LGHNA, CDR2 YNFKEQ. CDR3 in DNA: TGTGCCAGCAGCCAACGGAACGGGGGGGCGAACAATGAGCAGTTCTTC. This gives the protein CASSQRNGGANNEQFF.

The CDR3 here is CASSWTGEVGNEQFF. In DNA, the CDR3 is TGCGCCAGCAGCTGGACAGGGGAAGTGGGCAATGAGCAGTTCTTC. The V call is TRBV5-1, the J call TRBJ2-1; TRBD1 agrees at 9 bases. V lost 3 bases to trimming and J lost 6 bases; unmatched junction nucleotides: 7. The germline CDR1 and CDR2 sequences are SGHRS and YFSETQ. The CDR3 runs to 15 residues.

The V gene is TRBV5-3, the J gene TRBJ2-1; D uncertain. TRBV5-3 is sorted into the ORF group, with uncertain function. V lost 9 bases and J lost 0, with 25 bases in between. CDR3 length: 18 residues. The CDR3 coding sequence is TGTGCCATGAGCTTTCGGTTCCTCTGGCAGTACTCCTACAATGAGCAGTTCTTC. Its translation: CAMSFRFLWQYSYNEQFF.

This clonotype occurred a few times. The rearrangement links TRBV30 to TRBJ1-1; D remains unclear. The CDR3 consists of 10 residues. CDR1 is GTSNPN and CDR2 is SVGIG in the germline V gene (reference sequence). The V and J ends lost 3 bases and 3 bases respectively, with 2 bases between them. The CDR3 protein is CAWSYTEAFF. The CDR3 nucleotides are TGTGCCTGGAGCTACACTGAAGCTTTCTTT.

This clonotype appeared many times. This rearrangement joins TRBV20-1 to TRBJ2-3; the D gene is possibly TRBD2 (5 bases). Deletions cut 7 bases from V and 7 bases from J, with 12 bases between. Germline V lookup: CDR1 DFQATT, CDR2 SNEGSKA (reference sequence). This CDR3 has 11 amino acids. CDR3 sequence: CSGQRGHTQYF. CDR3 bases: TGCAGTGGTCAGAGAGGGCATACGCAGTATTTT.

This clonotype turned up a few times. V usage is TRBV10-3 and J usage is TRBJ2-5; possibly TRBD2 for D (7 bases). V was cut by 10 bases and J by 5 bases, with 17 bases left in between. Germline V CDR1 and CDR2: ENHRY, SYGVKD. The CDR3 is 13 residues long. Written as DNA, the CDR3 is TGTGCCACCAGGACTAGGGGGGAGGAGACCCAGTACTTC. Translated, it gives CATRTRGEETQYF.

The chain employs TRBV7-2 and TRBJ1-2, with D possibly matching TRBD1 (5 bases). The CDR3 has 15 amino acids. Germline CDR1 is SGHTA and CDR2 is FQGNSA. The V gene lost 5 bases and the J gene lost 3 bases, with 16 bases spanning the gap. The CDR3 here is CASSAFWGEDYGYTF. CDR3 in DNA: TGTGCCAGCAGCGCCTTCTGGGGCGAGGACTATGGCTACACCTTC.